What follows is one T cell receptor beta chain and its context. Its antigen remains unknown. This entry comes from a study of cytomegalovirus exposure and HLA in healthy donors. Trimming removed 2 bases at V and 4 bases at J, with 11 bases between. The CDR3 length is 14 residues. Looked up from germline, CDR1 is MNHEY and CDR2 is SVGAGI. Study conclusions and caveats: Roughly even sequencing depth across donors was the assumption behind the presence/absence analyses. In vitro testing confirmed a few CMV-associated chains as specific for CMV antigens. Exclusion applied to some V segments, including TRBV6-2 and TRBV6-3, as they were indistinguishable.

PCR used 60 Vbeta primers and 13 Jbeta primers. TCRdb's table, derived via immunoSEQ multiplex PCR, lists solely in-frame clones and lacks some. The table has 210,000 or so clones, roughly 81% seen once; the top ten hold 0.24%. The chain has TRBV6-5 and TRBJ2-5, with D tentatively TRBD1 (5 bases). The clonotype was recovered from a girl aged 2 to 10 in good health and CMV-seronegative. Sequenced: PBMCs. This CDR3 is CASSYRGWGETQYF. CDR3 sequence (DNA): TGTGCCAGCAGTTACAGGGGTTGGGGAGAGACCCAGTACTTC.